What follows are 14 T cell receptor beta chains derived from one specimen sequenced in a study of CD8+CD57+ T cells in acquired aplastic anemia (dated by TCRdb to the late 2010s). The sequencer listed for this sample is Illumina HiSeq 2000. Genomic DNA was used as template for profiling of TCR beta VDJ combinations and CDR3 sequences. The public reads were reanalyzed by TCRdb: fastp trimming at Q25, MiXCR alignment, in-frame beta chains only. CDR3 protein sequences are deduplicated, and each keeps its most common genes and DNA. The sample table holds roughly 180,000 distinct CDR3 sequences, of which less than 55% were seen once. The top ten hold 2.5% to 3.5% of the sample. The sequencing sample was made of sorted CD4+, CD8+, or CD8+CD57+ T cells (not recorded which) from PBMCs. Receptors originate from a human donor in good health.

J is TRBJ1-1 and V is TRBV19, with 7 positions matching TRBD1. The CDR3 extends over 14 amino acids. V lost 9 bases and J lost 5; bases outside the gene matches: 12. Germline V gene lookup returns CDR1 LNHDA and CDR2 SQIVND (reference sequence). The CDR3 region is CASEVTGRGTEAFF. The CDR3, as DNA: TGTGCCAGCGAGGTGACAGGGCGAGGTACTGAAGCTTTCTTT.

This clonotype appeared a few times. The chain links TRBV6-6 to TRBJ1-3; D is possibly TRBD1 (5 bases). The CDR3 is 14 amino acids. V lost 4 bases and J 2 bases, leaving 9 bases between the germline ends. Germline V lookup: CDR1 MNHNY, CDR2 SVGAGI (reference sequence). As DNA, the CDR3 is TGTGCCAGCAGTTCGCAGGGCGCTGGAAACACCATATATTTT. It encodes CASSSQGAGNTIYF.

The chain combines TRBV24-1 with TRBJ2-5, with 11 bases that match TRBD1. The CDR3 has 15 amino acids. Unmatched junction bases numbered 4, after V lost 5 bases and J lost 3 bases. The V gene's germline CDR1 is KGHDR and CDR2 SFDVKD. CDR3 protein: CATSAGTGGKETQYF. CDR3 in DNA: TGTGCCACCAGTGCCGGGACAGGGGGGAAAGAGACCCAGTACTTC.

This clonotype was picked up many times. V is TRBV7-2 and J is TRBJ2-5; D might be TRBD2 (6 bases). The CDR3 runs 13 residues. Trimming took off 6 bases at V and 5 bases at J, with 13 bases between the two ends. Germline V CDR1 and CDR2: SGHTA, FQGNSA. The CDR3 spells CASRRGTAETQYF. CDR3 DNA: TGTGCCAGCAGGAGAGGGACTGCGGAGACCCAGTACTTC. Variable domain in full (rest from reference TRBV7-2 and TRBJ2-5): GAGVSQSPSNKVTEKGKDVELRCDPISGHTALYWYRQSLGQGLEFLIYFQGNSAPDKSGLPSDRFSAERTGGSVSTLTIQRTQQEDSAVYLCASRRGTAETQYFGPGTRLLVL.

The chain couples TRBV7-6 to TRBJ1-5; D unclear. The CDR3 consists of 13 residues. The V end lost 5 bases, the J end lost 2 bases, and 7 bases lay between the germline ends. The germline V gene encodes CDR1 SGHVS and CDR2 FNYEAQ. The CDR3 protein is CASSPNGNQPQHF. In DNA form, the CDR3 reads TGTGCCAGCAGCCCTAACGGCAATCAGCCCCAGCATTTT.

This clonotype was counted a few times. The chain recombines TRBV13 with TRBJ1-6, with D maybe TRBD1 (6 bases). This CDR3 is built from 16 residues. Germline V CDR1 and CDR2: PRHDT, FYEKMQ (reference sequence). The ends were cut back, 2 bases at V and 6 bases at J, with 14 bases in the middle. This CDR3 is CASSLLGGQGNSPLHF. The CDR3 DNA follows: TGTGCCAGCAGCTTACTGGGGGGGCAGGGTAATTCACCCCTCCACTTT.

The chain joins TRBV29-1 to TRBJ2-7; 7 bases line up with TRBD2. After removal of 3 bases from V and 5 bases from J, the junction contained 13 bases not matched to a gene. Germline V lookup: CDR1 SQVTM, CDR2 ANQGSEA. The CDR3 is made up of 15 amino acids. The CDR3 here is CSVEEPGGERDEQYF. CDR3 nucleotides: TGCAGCGTTGAGGAACCTGGGGGGGAGAGAGACGAGCAGTACTTC.

The table lists this clonotype with a few counts. The gene calls are TRBV20-1 and TRBJ2-7; 11 nucleotides match TRBD2. Losses at the gene ends were 6 bases for V and 6 bases for J; bases not matched to a gene: 13. Germline CDR1 is DFQATT and CDR2 is SNEGSKA (reference sequence). This CDR3 is 15 amino acids long. The CDR3 is CSAPRALAGEGEQYF. The CDR3 region has the DNA TGCAGTGCCCCAAGGGCACTAGCGGGGGAGGGCGAGCAGTACTTC.

Turning to this clonotype: A single base separates this from a much larger clone, so it may be a read error. The chain is built from TRBV7-2 and TRBJ2-3; TRBD2 is a possible D gene (6 bases). Trimming removed 1 base at V and 4 bases at J, with 9 bases between. Per germline, CDR1 SGHTA and CDR2 FQGNSA. The CDR3 runs 14 residues. CDR3 nucleotides: TGTGCCAGCAGCTTAGTGCGGGGTTCAGATACGCAGTATTTT. This translates into CASSLVRGSDTQYF.

Many counts were recorded for this clonotype. CDR3 sequence reads: CSARRSGAENSGNTIYF. CDR3 in DNA: TGCAGTGCTAGGAGAAGCGGAGCGGAAAACTCTGGAAACACCATATATTTT. The chain employs TRBV20-1 and TRBJ1-3; no reliable D call. Trimming cost V 3 bases and J 0 bases, with 18 bases left between them. CDR3 length: 17 residues. Per germline, CDR1 DFQATT and CDR2 SNEGSKA (reference sequence).

This clonotype was seen repeatedly, ten times or more. The chain recombines TRBV5-1 with TRBJ2-1; 11 bases align to TRBD2. The CDR3 length is 16 residues. Trimming cost V 4 bases and J 3 bases; bases outside gene matches: 6. Germline lookup yields CDR1 SGHRS and CDR2 YFSETQ. In DNA form, the CDR3 reads TGCGCCAGCAGCCCGCCGGGACTAGCGGACTACAATGAGCAGTTCTTC. Encoded protein: CASSPPGLADYNEQFF.

V and J are TRBV5-1 and TRBJ1-2; 7 nucleotides align to TRBD1. With 0 bases clipped from V and 2 bases from J, the junction kept 4 bases outside the gene matches. CDR3 length: 15 amino acids. Germline V gene data show CDR1 as SGHRS and CDR2 as YFSETQ. Here the CDR3 DNA reads TGCGCCAGCAGCTTGGTGGCAGGGGGGAACTATGGCTACACCTTC. Translating gives CASSLVAGGNYGYTF.

J is TRBJ2-6 and V is TRBV10-2, with D uncertain. V lost 3 bases, J lost 0 bases, and 3 bases lay in between. Germline CDR1 and CDR2: WSHSY and SAAADI. This CDR3 spans 14 amino acids. The DNA for the CDR3 is TGCGCCAGCAGTGATGCCTCTGGGGCCAACGTCCTGACTTTC. Its protein product is CASSDASGANVLTF.

Concerning this clonotype: Given a much more abundant clone one base away, this may be a read error. The genes are TRBV6-1 and TRBJ1-5; no clear D gene. This CDR3 is built from 15 residues. V shed 7 bases and J shed 15 bases, with 28 bases lying between them. Germline CDR1 is MNHNS and CDR2 is SASEGT. CDR3 region: CASTTDGGQSLARHF. In nucleotides, the CDR3 is TGTGCCAGCACCACGGACGGAGGCCAAAGTCTGGCCCGGCATTTT.